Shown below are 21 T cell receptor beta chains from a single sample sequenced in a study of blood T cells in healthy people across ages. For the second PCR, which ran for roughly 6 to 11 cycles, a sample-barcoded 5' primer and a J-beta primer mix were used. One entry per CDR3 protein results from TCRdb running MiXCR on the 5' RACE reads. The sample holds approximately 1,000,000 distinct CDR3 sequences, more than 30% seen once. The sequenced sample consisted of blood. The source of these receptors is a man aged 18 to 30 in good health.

DNA of the CDR3: TGTGCCAGCAGCCAGGAGGGACAGATTTACTACGAGCAGTACTTC. Amino acids: CASSQEGQIYYEQYF. The chain carries TRBV4-2 and TRBJ2-7, with D tentatively TRBD1 (7 bases). Germline loops: CDR1 LGHNA, CDR2 YNFKEQ. The length of the CDR3 is 15 residues. V was trimmed by 3 bases and J by 3 bases, leaving 15 bases between them.

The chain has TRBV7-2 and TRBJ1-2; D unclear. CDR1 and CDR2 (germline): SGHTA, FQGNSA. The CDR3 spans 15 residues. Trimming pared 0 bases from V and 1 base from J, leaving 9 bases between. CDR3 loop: CASSLALNSNYGYTF. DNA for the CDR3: TGTGCCAGCAGCTTAGCGTTAAACAGTAACTATGGCTACACCTTC.

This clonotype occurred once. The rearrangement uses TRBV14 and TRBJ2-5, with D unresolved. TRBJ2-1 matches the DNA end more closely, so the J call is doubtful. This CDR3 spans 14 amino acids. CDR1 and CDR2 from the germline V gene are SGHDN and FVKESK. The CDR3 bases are TGTGCCAGCAGCCGAAACACGGTTCAAGAGACCCAGTTCTTC. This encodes CASSRNTVQETQFF.

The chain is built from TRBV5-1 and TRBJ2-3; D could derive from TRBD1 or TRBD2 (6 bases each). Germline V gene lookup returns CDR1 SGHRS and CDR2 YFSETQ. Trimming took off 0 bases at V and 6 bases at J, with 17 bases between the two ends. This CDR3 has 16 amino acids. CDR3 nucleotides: TGCGCCAGCAGCTTGGCCTTGGCAGGGGACTTCGATACGCAGTATTTT. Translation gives CASSLALAGDFDTQYF.

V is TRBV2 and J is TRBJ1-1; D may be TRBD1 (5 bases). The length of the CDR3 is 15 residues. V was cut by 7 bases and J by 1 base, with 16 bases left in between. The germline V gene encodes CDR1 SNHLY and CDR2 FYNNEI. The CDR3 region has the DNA TGTGCCAGCACTTTGGGATGGGGGGGGAACACTGAAGCTTTCTTT. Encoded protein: CASTLGWGGNTEAFF.

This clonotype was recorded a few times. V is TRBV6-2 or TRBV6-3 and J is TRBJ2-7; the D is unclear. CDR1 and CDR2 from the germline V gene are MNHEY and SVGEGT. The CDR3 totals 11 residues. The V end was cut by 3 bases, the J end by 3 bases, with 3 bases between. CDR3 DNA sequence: TGTGCCAGCAGTTATGTCTACGAGCAGTACTTC. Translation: CASSYVYEQYF.

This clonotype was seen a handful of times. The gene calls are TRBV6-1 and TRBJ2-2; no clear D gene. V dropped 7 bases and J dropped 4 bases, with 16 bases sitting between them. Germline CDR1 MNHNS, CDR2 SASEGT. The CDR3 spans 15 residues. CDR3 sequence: CASTPRYRLTGELFF. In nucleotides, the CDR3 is TGTGCCAGCACCCCTAGATACAGACTCACCGGGGAGCTGTTTTTT.

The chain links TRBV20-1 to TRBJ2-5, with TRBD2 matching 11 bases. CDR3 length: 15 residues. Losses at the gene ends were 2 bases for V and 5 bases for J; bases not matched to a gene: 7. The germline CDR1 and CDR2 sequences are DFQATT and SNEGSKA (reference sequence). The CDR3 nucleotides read TGCAGTGCTAGATCGGGTAGCGGGGGGGGCGAGACCCAGTACTTC. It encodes CSARSGSGGGETQYF.

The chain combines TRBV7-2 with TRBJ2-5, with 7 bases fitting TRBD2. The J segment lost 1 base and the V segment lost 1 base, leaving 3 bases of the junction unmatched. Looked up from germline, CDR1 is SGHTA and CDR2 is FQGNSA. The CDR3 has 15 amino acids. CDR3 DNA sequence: TGTGCCAGCAGCTTAGAGGGAGGGATCCAAGAGACCCAGTACTTC. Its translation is CASSLEGGIQETQYF.

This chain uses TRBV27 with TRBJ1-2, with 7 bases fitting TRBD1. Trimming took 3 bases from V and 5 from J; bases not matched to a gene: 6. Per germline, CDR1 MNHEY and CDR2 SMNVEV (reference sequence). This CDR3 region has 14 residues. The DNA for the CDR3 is TGTGCCAGCAGTTTCGGGGCAGGGGGTTATGGCTACACCTTC. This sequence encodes CASSFGAGGYGYTF.

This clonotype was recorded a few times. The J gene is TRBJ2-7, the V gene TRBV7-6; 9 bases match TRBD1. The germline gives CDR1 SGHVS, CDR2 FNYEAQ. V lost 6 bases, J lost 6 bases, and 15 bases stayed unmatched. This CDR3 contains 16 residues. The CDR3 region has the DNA TGTGCCAGCAGTGTAACTTCCGGGACAGGGTCGGTCGAGCAGTACTTC. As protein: CASSVTSGTGSVEQYF.

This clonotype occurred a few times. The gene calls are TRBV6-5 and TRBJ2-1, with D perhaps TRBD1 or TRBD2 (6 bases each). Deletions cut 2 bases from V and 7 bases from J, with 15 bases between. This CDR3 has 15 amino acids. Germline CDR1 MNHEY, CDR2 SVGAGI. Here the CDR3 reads CASSYGGGPGNEQFF. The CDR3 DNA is TGTGCCAGCAGTTACGGTGGGGGGCCGGGAAATGAGCAGTTCTTC.

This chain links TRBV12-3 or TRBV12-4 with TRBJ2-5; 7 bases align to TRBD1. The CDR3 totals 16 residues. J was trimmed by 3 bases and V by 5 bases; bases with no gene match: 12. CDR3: CASSPSGQPIEETQYF. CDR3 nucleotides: TGTGCCAGCAGTCCCTCGGGACAGCCCATAGAAGAGACCCAGTACTTC.

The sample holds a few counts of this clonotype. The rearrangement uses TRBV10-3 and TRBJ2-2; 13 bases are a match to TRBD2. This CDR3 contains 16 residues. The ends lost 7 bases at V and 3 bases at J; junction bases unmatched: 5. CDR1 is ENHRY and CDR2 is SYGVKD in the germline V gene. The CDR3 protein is CAIKRTSGGDTGELFF. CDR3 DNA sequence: TGTGCCATCAAGAGGACTAGCGGGGGAGACACCGGGGAGCTGTTTTTT.

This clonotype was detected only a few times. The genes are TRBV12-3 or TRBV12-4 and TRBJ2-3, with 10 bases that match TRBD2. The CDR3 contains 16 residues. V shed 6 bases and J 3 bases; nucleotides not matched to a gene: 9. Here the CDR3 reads CASSPSGGAPTDTQYF. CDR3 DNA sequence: TGTGCCAGCAGCCCCAGCGGGGGGGCCCCTACAGATACGCAGTATTTT.

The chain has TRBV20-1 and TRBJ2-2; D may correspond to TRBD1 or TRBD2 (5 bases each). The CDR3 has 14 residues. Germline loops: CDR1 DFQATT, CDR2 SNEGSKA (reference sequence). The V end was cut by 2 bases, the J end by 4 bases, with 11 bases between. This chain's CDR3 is CSARQGGGTGELFF. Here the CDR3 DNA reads TGCAGTGCTAGACAGGGCGGAGGCACCGGGGAGCTGTTTTTT.

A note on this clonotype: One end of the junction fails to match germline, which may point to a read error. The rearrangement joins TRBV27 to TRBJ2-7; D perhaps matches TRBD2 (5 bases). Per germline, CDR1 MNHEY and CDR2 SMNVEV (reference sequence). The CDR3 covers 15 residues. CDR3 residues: CASRGYLGETYERYF. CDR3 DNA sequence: TGTGCCAGCCGGGGATACCTTGGGGAAACCTACGAGCGGTACTTC.

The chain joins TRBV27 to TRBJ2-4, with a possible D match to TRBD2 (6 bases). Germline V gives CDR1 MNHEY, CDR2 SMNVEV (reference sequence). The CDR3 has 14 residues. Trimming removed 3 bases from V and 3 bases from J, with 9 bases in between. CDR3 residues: CASSFGGNKNIQYF. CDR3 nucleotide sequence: TGTGCCAGCAGTTTCGGGGGAAACAAAAACATTCAGTACTTC.

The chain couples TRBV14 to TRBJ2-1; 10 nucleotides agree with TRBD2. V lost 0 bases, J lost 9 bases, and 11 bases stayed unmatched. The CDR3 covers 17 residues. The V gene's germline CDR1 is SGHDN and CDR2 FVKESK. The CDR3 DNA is TGTGCCAGCAGCCAAGATCTCGGTAGCGGGGGGTCAGGTGAGCAGTTCTTC. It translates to CASSQDLGSGGSGEQFF.

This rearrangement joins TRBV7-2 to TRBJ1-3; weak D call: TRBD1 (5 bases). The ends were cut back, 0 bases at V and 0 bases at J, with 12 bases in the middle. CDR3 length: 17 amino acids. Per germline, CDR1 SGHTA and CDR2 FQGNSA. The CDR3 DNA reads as TGTGCCAGCAGCTTAGCCGGCGGGGGGTTCTCTGGAAACACCATATATTTT. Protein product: CASSLAGGGFSGNTIYF.

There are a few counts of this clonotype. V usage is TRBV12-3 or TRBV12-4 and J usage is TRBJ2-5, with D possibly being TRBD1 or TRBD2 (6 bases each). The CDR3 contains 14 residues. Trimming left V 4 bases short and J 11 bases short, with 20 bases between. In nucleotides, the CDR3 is TGTGCCAGCAGTTCTACATGGGGGGCGGGTGAGCAGTACTTC. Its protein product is CASSSTWGAGEQYF.